Shown below are 26 T cell receptor beta chains from a single sample sequenced in a study of blood T cells in healthy people across ages. The use of a sample-barcoded 5' primer and a J-beta primer mix characterized a second PCR of roughly 7 to 11 cycles. TCRdb reanalysed the 5' RACE reads using MiXCR and keeps one entry per CDR3 protein. This sample has 750,000 to 950,000 distinct CDR3 sequences; around half occur once, and the top ten carry under 50%. The specimen was blood. All receptors come from a man of 80 years or more in good health.

The genes are TRBV5-1 and TRBJ2-6, with 9 bases that match TRBD2. The CDR3 totals 21 residues. The germline V gene has CDR1 SGHRS and CDR2 YFSETQ. Trimming removed 4 bases from V and 0 bases from J; junction bases left unmatched: 17. The CDR3 sequence is CASSERLSPTSGYSGANVLTF. DNA of the CDR3: TGCGCCAGCAGCGAAAGACTTAGCCCGACTAGCGGTTACTCTGGGGCCAACGTCCTGACTTTC.

The gene calls are TRBV28 and TRBJ1-6, with 10 bases aligning to TRBD1. The CDR3 runs 17 residues. Germline CDR1 is MDHEN and CDR2 is SYDVKM. Unmatched junction bases numbered 3, after V lost 1 base and J lost 3 bases. The CDR3 sequence is CASSLYRDRGYNSPLHF. The CDR3 DNA reads as TGTGCCAGCAGTTTATACCGGGACAGGGGCTATAATTCACCCCTCCACTTT.

The chain carries TRBV10-3 and TRBJ2-1, with D perhaps matching TRBD1 (6 bases). V was cut by 5 bases and J by 0 bases, with 17 bases left in between. The germline CDR1 and CDR2 sequences are ENHRY and SYGVKD. This CDR3 has 17 amino acids. DNA for the CDR3: TGTGCCATCAGTACGAGGACAGCCGAGAGCTCCTACAATGAGCAGTTCTTC. Translation gives CAISTRTAESSYNEQFF.

CDR3 nucleotides: TGTGCCAGCACCTTGCGGGAGCGGTACAGATACGCGTATTTT. Its protein product is CASTLRERYRYAYF. The V call is TRBV12-3 or TRBV12-4, the J call TRBJ2-3; 7 bases are a match to TRBD2. With 7 bases clipped from V and 14 bases from J, the junction kept 18 bases outside the gene matches. CDR3 length: 14 amino acids.

The gene calls are TRBV25-1 and TRBJ2-3; 12 bases agree with TRBD2. V trimming: 4 bases; J trimming: 14 bases; junction bases outside the gene matches: 13. Germline CDR1 and CDR2: MGHDK and SYGVNS. CDR3 size: 15 residues. CDR3 sequence reads: CASSGSTSGGRYAYF. The CDR3 bases are TGTGCCAGCAGTGGTTCGACTAGCGGGGGCAGATACGCGTATTTT.

In its sample, this clonotype was seen once. It is likely a read error, because the conserved phenylalanine at the end of the CDR3 is missing. Because the CDR3's place on the DNA is in doubt, the DNA is left out and the CDR3 is given as listed by TCRdb. The rearrangement joins TRBV21-1 to TRBJ2-1. TRBV21-1 is marked as a pseudogene. The CDR3 totals 14 residues, both ends included. The chain's CDR3 is CASSLPTPTDLQFL.

This clonotype was observed a single time. V and J are TRBV20-1 and TRBJ2-1; D possibly corresponds to TRBD1 (6 bases). There are 16 residues in the CDR3. Germline CDR1 DFQATT, CDR2 SNEGSKA (reference sequence). Trimming removed 0 bases from V and 5 bases from J, with 17 bases in between. The CDR3 nucleotides read TGCAGTGCTAGAGATCAGGCCAGGGGAACGCACAATGAGCAGTTCTTC. Translating gives CSARDQARGTHNEQFF.

This clonotype turned up a few times. The chain is built from TRBV13 and TRBJ1-2; a weak D match, TRBD1 (5 bases). Germline CDR1 PRHDT, CDR2 FYEKMQ (reference sequence). V was cut by 6 bases and J by 8 bases, with 10 bases left in between. The CDR3 length is 11 residues. For the CDR3, the DNA is TGTGCCAGCAGAGTCCCAGGGGGCTACACCTTC. Protein product: CASRVPGGYTF.

The V gene is TRBV7-2, the J gene TRBJ1-2; no clear D gene. Germline V lookup: CDR1 SGHTA, CDR2 FQGNSA. This CDR3 has 11 residues. The V gene lost 1 base and the J gene lost 10 bases, with 7 bases spanning the gap. The CDR3 nucleotides read TGTGCCAGCAGCTTAGTGGGTCACTACACCTTC. Protein sequence: CASSLVGHYTF. The complete variable domain, with remaining parts taken from reference TRBV7-2 and TRBJ1-2, reads GAGVSQSPSNKVTEKGKDVELRCDPISGHTALYWYRQSLGQGLEFLIYFQGNSAPDKSGLPSDRFSAERTGGSVSTLTIQRTQQEDSAVYLCASSLVGHYTFGSGTRLTVV.

J is TRBJ2-3 and V is TRBV7-3; D is uncertain. V was clipped by 3 bases and J by 0 bases, with 10 bases between them. Germline V gene sequence: CDR1 SGHTA, CDR2 FQGTGA. The CDR3 covers 15 residues. The CDR3 reads CASSFADGSTDTQYF. The DNA of the CDR3 is TGTGCCAGCAGCTTCGCGGACGGTAGCACAGATACGCAGTATTTT.

The gene calls are TRBV3-1 and TRBJ2-3; D is uncertain. V gave up 3 bases and J gave up 2 bases, with 15 bases separating them. The CDR3 has 16 amino acids. Germline assignment: CDR1 LGHDT and CDR2 YNNKEL (reference sequence). CDR3 DNA sequence: TGTGCCAGCAGCCACCCCCTCGGCTCCCTCACAGATACGCAGTATTTT. Residues: CASSHPLGSLTDTQYF.

The rearrangement uses TRBV14 and TRBJ2-7; TRBD1 is a possible D gene (5 bases). This CDR3 contains 12 residues. V was cut by 6 bases and J by 10 bases, with 16 bases left in between. Germline loops: CDR1 SGHDN, CDR2 FVKESK. CDR3 protein: CASSQGRQTQYF. CDR3 DNA sequence: TGTGCCAGCAGTCAGGGTCGGCAAACCCAGTACTTC.

The chain has TRBV4-1 and TRBJ2-5; D is possibly TRBD2 (5 bases). The CDR3 totals 16 residues. The V gene lost 5 bases and the J gene lost 2 bases, with 18 bases spanning the gap. Germline CDR1 and CDR2: MGHRA and YSYEKL. This chain's CDR3 is CASSRVLVRAQETQYF. The CDR3 region has the DNA TGCGCCAGCAGCAGGGTCCTTGTGCGGGCTCAAGAGACCCAGTACTTC.

The V call is TRBV7-2, the J call TRBJ1-2; 9 bases align to TRBD1. The germline CDR1 and CDR2 sequences are SGHTA and FQGNSA. The CDR3 is made up of 15 amino acids. With V trimmed by 5 bases and J by 0 bases, 4 bases remained unmatched. The CDR3 DNA reads as TGTGCCAGCAGCCGGGACAGGGTCCCTAACTATGGCTACACCTTC. Protein: CASSRDRVPNYGYTF.

The chain uses TRBV9 and TRBJ2-1; no reliable D call. This CDR3 is built from 14 residues. CDR1 is SGDLS and CDR2 is YYNGEE in the germline V gene. The germline V and J ends were trimmed by 3 bases and 7 bases, with 14 bases remaining between them. As DNA, the CDR3 is TGTGCCAGCAGCGCAACCAACCCTCGAAATGAGCAGTTCTTC. Encoded protein: CASSATNPRNEQFF.

This clonotype has only one observation. CDR3 loop: CATSGLLPSYNEQFF. The CDR3 DNA follows: TGTGCCACCAGTGGTCTTCTTCCCTCCTACAATGAGCAGTTCTTC. This rearrangement joins TRBV24-1 to TRBJ2-1; D not resolved. Trimming removed 5 bases at V and 0 bases at J, with 10 bases between. CDR1 is KGHDR and CDR2 is SFDVKD in the germline V gene. This CDR3 comprises 15 residues.

The chain uses TRBV9 and TRBJ2-1, with 10 bases fitting TRBD2. Germline V gives CDR1 SGDLS, CDR2 YYNGEE. J was trimmed by 2 bases and V by 0 bases; bases with no gene match: 2. The CDR3 covers 16 residues. The CDR3 sequence: CASSVAAGGPYNEQFF. The CDR3 DNA sequence: TGTGCCAGCAGCGTAGCAGCGGGAGGGCCCTACAATGAGCAGTTCTTC.

The V call is TRBV6-1, the J call TRBJ2-4; D is perhaps TRBD2 (5 bases). The end of the DNA is better explained by TRBJ2-7, so the J call may be wrong. CDR1 and CDR2 (germline): MNHNS, SASEGT. The CDR3 sequence is 14 residues long. CDR3 nucleotide sequence: TGTGCCGCACGTTCTCTAGGGAGTACCTACGAGCAGTACTTC. Translating gives CAARSLGSTYEQYF.

V gene TRBV7-9 combines with J gene TRBJ1-4; D may be TRBD1 (6 bases). V lost 5 bases to trimming and J lost 0 bases, with 13 bases between them. From germline, CDR1 is SEHNR and CDR2 FQNEAQ (reference sequence). This CDR3 spans 16 amino acids. The CDR3 sequence: CASSKGQQATNEKLFF. In DNA, the CDR3 is TGTGCCAGCAGCAAAGGACAGCAAGCAACTAATGAAAAACTGTTTTTT.

The rearrangement joins TRBV3-1 to TRBJ1-1, with 11 bases identical to TRBD1. J was trimmed by 5 bases and V by 3 bases; bases with no gene match: 5. Looked up from germline, CDR1 is LGHDT and CDR2 is YNNKEL (reference sequence). The CDR3 is 15 amino acids. The chain's CDR3 is CASSQGTGGRTEAFF. CDR3 DNA: TGTGCCAGCAGCCAGGGGACAGGGGGTCGAACTGAAGCTTTCTTT. The entire variable domain, with the rest obtained from reference TRBV3-1 and TRBJ1-1, is as follows: DTAVSQTPKYLVTQMGNDKSIKCEQNLGHDTMYWYKQDSKKFLKIMFSYNNKELIINETVPNRFSPKSPDKAHLNLHINSLELGDSAVYFCASSQGTGGRTEAFFGQGTRLTVV.

The rearrangement uses TRBV11-3 and TRBJ2-3; the match to TRBD2 covers 7 bases. The junction had 3 bases not matched to a gene; V was cut back by 4 bases and J by 2 bases. This CDR3 region has 14 residues. Germline CDR1 SGHNT, CDR2 YENEEA. The CDR3 reads CASSSGLNTDTQYF. CDR3 sequence (DNA): TGTGCCAGCAGCTCGGGACTAAACACAGATACGCAGTATTTT.

CDR3 in DNA: TGTGCCAGCAGCCCCCTCTACATGTGGATCAATGGCTACACCTTC. It is translated as CASSPLYMWINGYTF. V and J are TRBV7-2 and TRBJ1-2; D gene unclear. The V gene's germline CDR1 is SGHTA and CDR2 FQGNSA. There are 15 residues in the CDR3. V gave up 5 bases and J gave up 6 bases, with 19 bases separating them.

The chain recombines TRBV10-2 with TRBJ1-2; no clear D. V dropped 2 bases and J dropped 8 bases, with 12 bases sitting between them. CDR3 length: 13 residues. Germline V gene data show CDR1 as WSHSY and CDR2 as SAAADI. CDR3 DNA sequence: TGCGCCAGCAGTGAGCGGGAATCTGGCGGCTACACCTTC. Its protein is CASSERESGGYTF.

This clonotype has a handful of counts. The chain carries TRBV7-9 and TRBJ1-4; tentative D call: TRBD1 (6 bases). Germline CDR1 and CDR2: SEHNR and FQNEAQ (reference sequence). Trimming pared 8 bases from V and 7 bases from J, leaving 14 bases between. CDR3 size: 13 residues. The CDR3 sequence is CASGGPLSEKLFF. The CDR3 DNA reads TGTGCCAGCGGGGGGCCCCTGAGTGAAAAACTGTTTTTT.

J is TRBJ2-7 and V is TRBV20-1; D is unclear. The CDR3 has 12 residues. Germline V gene lookup returns CDR1 DFQATT and CDR2 SNEGSKA (reference sequence). In DNA form, the CDR3 reads TGCAGCGCTCCGGGTGCGGCCTACGAGCAGTACTTC. Protein: CSAPGAAYEQYF.

J is TRBJ2-5 and V is TRBV12-3 or TRBV12-4, with D possibly TRBD2 on 5 matching bases. The CDR3 has 14 amino acids. With 5 bases removed from V and 7 bases from J, the gap between germline ends came to 17 bases. The CDR3 is CASSVLEGLGTQYF. CDR3 in DNA: TGTGCCAGCAGTGTGCTAGAGGGCCTAGGGACCCAGTACTTC.